These T cell receptor beta chains were read from a single sample in a study of OX40 agonist ivuxolimab in advanced cancers. Clones were read by immunoSEQ multiplex PCR, and TCRdb kept only the in-frame ones, dropping some. The sample contains about 26,000 clones, around 90% of which appear only once. This specimen consisted of CD4+ or CD8+ T cells sorted from blood, obtained in a trial of the OX40 agonist ivuxolimab. The receptors derive from an adult with an advanced solid tumor such as melanoma, head and neck, liver or kidney cancer. Both conserved end residues are part of each CDR3. Each record gives: J gene, D gene, clone size, V gene, CDR3 protein, CDR3 DNA. D genes are given only for firm matches. Some rows have no size entry. The others give once, few or many, or a class for an expanded clone.

>TRBJ2-2|.|.|TRBV7-8
CASSLESPWAGELFF
TGTGCCAGCAGCTTAGAGTCCCCATGGGCCGGGGAGCTGTTTTTT
>TRBJ1-4|.|.|TRBV7-2
CASSSRGSLWEKLFF
TGTGCCAGCAGCTCACGAGGATCTTTATGGGAAAAACTGTTTTTT
>TRBJ2-7|TRBD1|once|TRBV9
CASSPRDRVRGEQYF
TGTGCCAGCAGCCCCCGGGACAGGGTGCGTGGCGAGCAGTACTTC
>TRBJ2-7|.|.|TRBV14
CASSQGFGRGYEQYF
TGTGCCAGCAGCCAGGGGTTTGGCAGGGGCTACGAGCAGTACTTC
>TRBJ2-7|.|.|TRBV5-1
CASSLSMDAYEQYF
TGCGCCAGCAGCTTGTCGATGGATGCCTACGAGCAGTACTTC
>TRBJ1-6|.|.|TRBV6-5
CASSYGSGWGSPLHF
TGTGCCAGCAGTTACGGCTCAGGTTGGGGTTCACCCCTCCACTTT
>TRBJ1-4|.|.|TRBV6-5
CASSYGGKGEKLFF
TGTGCCAGCAGTTATGGAGGGAAGGGTGAAAAACTGTTTTTT
>TRBJ2-3|.|.|TRBV7-9
CASSYRPDKQYF
TGTGCCAGCAGCTACCGACCCGATAAGCAGTATTTT
>TRBJ2-1|TRBD1|.|TRBV29-1
CSGTGAVDEQFF
TGCAGCGGGACAGGCGCGGTCGATGAGCAGTTCTTC
>TRBJ2-7|.|.|TRBV5-8
CASSLYGYEQYF
TGTGCCAGCAGCTTGTACGGTTACGAGCAGTACTTC
>TRBJ2-3|.|.|TRBV4-1
CASSQDLDYPRTDTQYF
TGCGCCAGCAGCCAAGATCTGGACTACCCACGCACAGATACGCAGTATTTT
>TRBJ1-2|.|medium-sized|TRBV5-4
CASGGRDNYGYTF
TGTGCCAGCGGGGGAAGAGACAACTATGGCTACACCTTC
>TRBJ2-1|.|.|TRBV19
CASSISENNEQFF
TGTGCCAGTAGTATATCGGAGAACAATGAGCAGTTCTTC
>TRBJ2-1|TRBD2|.|TRBV5-6
CASSLRVAGGRDEQFF
TGTGCCAGCAGCTTGAGAGTAGCGGGGGGGAGAGATGAGCAGTTCTTC
>TRBJ2-1|.|.|TRBV11-1
CASSPFPRGDNEQFF
TGTGCCAGCAGCCCCTTCCCGCGCGGGGACAATGAGCAGTTCTTC
>TRBJ2-2|.|once|TRBV27
CASSFRPGELFF
TGTGCCAGCAGTTTTAGGCCCGGGGAGCTGTTTTTT
>TRBJ2-1|.|.|TRBV7-9
CASSLLAGVDNEQFF
TGTGCCAGCAGCTTACTAGCAGGCGTCGATAATGAGCAGTTCTTC
>TRBJ2-1|TRBD2|once|TRBV28
CASSFQRGGLEQFF
TGTGCCAGCAGTTTCCAGCGGGGGGGGCTTGAGCAGTTCTTC
>TRBJ2-1|.|.|TRBV5-4
CASSLGGSEQFF
TGTGCCAGCAGCTTGGGAGGTAGTGAGCAGTTCTTC
>TRBJ2-7|TRBD1|.|TRBV5-1
CASSLKTGGFNEQYF
TGCGCCAGCAGCTTGAAAACAGGGGGCTTCAACGAGCAGTACTTC
>TRBJ2-5|TRBD2|.|TRBV27
CASSPGLAGGRETQYF
TGTGCCAGCAGTCCGGGACTAGCGGGAGGGAGGGAGACCCAGTACTTC
>TRBJ1-1|.|.|TRBV7-9
CASSLGPSPTEAFF
TGTGCCAGCAGCCTCGGGCCATCTCCCACTGAAGCTTTCTTT
>TRBJ2-1|TRBD2|.|TRBV27
CASSLLEGGSHHEQFF
TGTGCCAGCAGTTTATTGGAGGGAGGGTCGCACCATGAGCAGTTCTTC
>TRBJ1-4|.|.|TRBV7-9
CASSFSSGEKLFF
TGTGCCAGCAGCTTTTCCTCTGGGGAAAAACTGTTTTTT
>TRBJ2-1|.|.|TRBV11-1
CASSLEGALLGYNEQFF
TGTGCCAGCAGCTTAGAAGGGGCTCTGCTCGGCTACAATGAGCAGTTCTTC
>TRBJ2-2|TRBD2|few|TRBV5-1
CASSSGLAGGTGELFF
TGCGCCAGCAGCTCAGGACTAGCGGGGGGCACCGGGGAGCTGTTTTTT
>TRBJ2-3|TRBD2|.|TRBV5-5
CASSLGLALSTDTQYF
TGTGCCAGCAGCTTGGGACTAGCGCTCAGCACAGATACGCAGTATTTT
>TRBJ2-1|.|few|TRBV28
CASSFMYEQFF
TGTGCCAGCAGTTTTATGTATGAGCAGTTCTTC
>TRBJ2-7|TRBD2|.|TRBV5-4
CASSFGTSGSYEQYF
TGTGCCAGCAGCTTCGGGACTAGCGGGAGCTACGAGCAGTACTTC
>TRBJ1-1|.|.|TRBV27
CASIGESTEAFF
TGTGCCAGCATAGGGGAGAGCACTGAAGCTTTCTTT
>TRBJ2-1|TRBD2|.|TRBV11-2
CASSSGLAGVTAGEQFF
TGTGCCAGCAGCTCGGGACTAGCGGGGGTAACAGCAGGTGAGCAGTTCTTC
>TRBJ2-5|.|.|TRBV25-1
CASSEWSGETQYF
TGTGCCAGCAGTGAATGGAGTGGAGAGACCCAGTACTTC
>TRBJ2-5|TRBD2|.|TRBV27
CASSPSSGGLVETQYF
TGTGCCAGCAGTCCCTCGAGCGGGGGCCTTGTGGAGACCCAGTACTTC
>TRBJ2-3|TRBD2|.|TRBV9
CASSVFSSGRLTDTQYF
TGTGCCAGCAGCGTATTTTCTAGCGGGAGGCTAACGGATACGCAGTATTTT
>TRBJ1-1|.|few|TRBV4-1
CASSQDPKPTTEAFF
TGCGCCAGCAGCCAAGACCCGAAACCGACCACTGAAGCTTTCTTT
>TRBJ2-1|.|.|TRBV28
CASSLVMKEQFF
TGTGCCAGCAGTTTAGTTATGAAAGAGCAGTTCTTC
>TRBJ1-2|.|.|TRBV4-3
CASSQAVATSDYGYTF
TGCGCCAGCAGCCAAGCAGTCGCCACGTCGGACTATGGCTACACCTTC
>TRBJ1-3|.|.|TRBV10-1
CASSENPGTGNTIYF
TGCGCCAGCAGTGAAAATCCCGGGACTGGAAACACCATATATTTT
>TRBJ2-7|TRBD1|few|TRBV28
CASSVTGGWDEQYF
TGTGCCAGCAGTGTGACAGGGGGTTGGGACGAGCAGTACTTC